What follows are 31 T cell receptor beta chains derived from one specimen sequenced in a study of shared clonotypes between healthy human individuals. Libraries were prepared by immunoSEQ multiplex PCR; TCRdb keeps only in-frame clonotypes and omits some of them. The data show 2,500,000 or so clones, 93% seen once. The material sequenced was naive CD4+ T cells from PBMCs. Indicated subset: CD45RA+ positively selected. These receptors all come from a man in his late teens or twenties in good health. Some clones in this sample may be carry-over from other donors' samples.

This clone was seen a few times. In DNA, the CDR3 is TGCGCCAGCAGCAAACAGATAGCGGGAGGGCCGGGAGATACGCAGTATTTT. It codes for CASSKQIAGGPGDTQYF. This chain connects TRBV4-3 to TRBJ2-3, with 11 positions matching TRBD2. The CDR3 is made up of 17 amino acids. The V gene end was trimmed by 5 bases and the J gene end by 5 bases; junction bases not matched to a gene: 12. Germline V gene lookup returns CDR1 LGHNA and CDR2 YSLEER.

This chain joins TRBV28 and TRBJ2-7; tentatively, D is TRBD1 or TRBD2 (5 bases each). Germline loops: CDR1 MDHEN, CDR2 SYDVKM. Trimming removed 11 bases from V and 2 bases from J, with 19 bases in between. The CDR3 is 14 amino acids. The CDR3 DNA reads TGTGCCGGAGGTAGGGCAGGACAAACCTACGAGCAGTACTTC. This codes for CAGGRAGQTYEQYF.

The chain combines TRBV2 with TRBJ1-2, with 7 bases identical to TRBD1. This CDR3 region has 13 residues. Losses at the gene ends were 7 bases for V and 8 bases for J; bases not matched to a gene: 10. Germline values: CDR1 SNHLY, CDR2 FYNNEI. CDR3 sequence (DNA): TGTGCCAGCAAGGGGGCAGAGGGCAACGGCTACACCTTC. Translated, it gives CASKGAEGNGYTF. Looking up the rest from reference TRBV2 and TRBJ1-2 gives the full variable domain: EPEVTQTPSHQVTQMGQEVILRCVPISNHLYFYWYRQILGQKVEFLVSFYNNEISEKSEIFDDQFSVERPDGSNFTLKIRSTKLEDSAMYFCASKGAEGNGYTFGSGTRLTVV.

This chain joins TRBV2 and TRBJ1-1; TRBD1 might be the D (6 bases). The ends were cut back, 5 bases at V and 0 bases at J, with 25 bases in the middle. The CDR3 runs to 19 residues. Looked up from germline, CDR1 is SNHLY and CDR2 is FYNNEI. The CDR3 coding sequence is TGTGCCAGCAGTTTTACGCCGGGACAACCTGGGGTGATGAACACTGAAGCTTTCTTT. Its translation is CASSFTPGQPGVMNTEAFF.

This chain uses TRBV7-8 with TRBJ2-3; 9 bases agree with TRBD2. Germline V gene sequence: CDR1 SGHVS, CDR2 FQNEAQ. This CDR3 comprises 14 residues. With 6 bases clipped from V and 4 bases from J, the junction kept 5 bases outside the gene matches. The CDR3 nucleotides are TGTGCCAGCAGTTCAGCGGGAGGAGCAGATACGCAGTATTTT. Translation gives CASSSAGGADTQYF.

This clone occurred once. The chain is built from TRBV28 and TRBJ2-7; 7 bases are shared with TRBD2. CDR1 and CDR2 (germline): MDHEN, SYDVKM. V trimming: 6 bases; J trimming: 4 bases; junction bases outside the gene matches: 6. CDR3 length: 13 amino acids. The CDR3: CASRGRGYYEQYF. CDR3 sequence (DNA): TGTGCCAGCAGAGGGAGGGGTTATTACGAGCAGTACTTC.

This clone showed up just once. The chain joins TRBV5-1 to TRBJ2-3; possible D gene TRBD2, 6 bases. The CDR3 runs 15 residues. Trimming removed 4 bases at V and 0 bases at J, with 12 bases between. Germline V gives CDR1 SGHRS, CDR2 YFSETQ. CDR3 protein: CASSEAGISTDTQYF. CDR3 nucleotides: TGCGCCAGCAGCGAGGCGGGGATTAGCACAGATACGCAGTATTTT.

The V call is TRBV11-2, the J call TRBJ2-2; a possible D gene is TRBD1 (5 bases). The CDR3 sequence is 15 residues long. Deletions cut 1 base from V and 4 bases from J, with 10 bases between. Germline V gene lookup returns CDR1 SGHAT and CDR2 FQNNGV. CDR3 bases: TGTGCCAGCAGCTTAGGTAGACAGTTCACCGGGGAGCTGTTTTTT. Protein product: CASSLGRQFTGELFF.

In its sample, this clone was seen once. J is TRBJ2-5 and V is TRBV7-8; 9 nucleotides agree with TRBD2. Per germline, CDR1 SGHVS and CDR2 FQNEAQ. The CDR3 sequence is 16 residues long. The trim removed 5 bases at V and 2 bases at J, leaving 9 bases unmatched. The CDR3 DNA reads TGTGCCAGCAGCGGCAGACTAGCGGTTGTACAAGAGACCCAGTACTTC. Translating gives CASSGRLAVVQETQYF.

This chain links TRBV30 with TRBJ1-2, with 8 bases lining up with TRBD1. Germline V gives CDR1 GTSNPN, CDR2 SVGIG (reference sequence). The CDR3 length is 14 residues. J was trimmed by 3 bases and V by 8 bases; bases with no gene match: 11. CDR3 coding DNA: TGTGCCGGGGCCCGGACAGGGCTTGACTATGGCTACACCTTC. It translates to CAGARTGLDYGYTF. Using reference TRBV30 and TRBJ1-2 for the parts outside the CDR3, the full variable domain is SQTIHQWPATLVQPVGSPLSLECTVEGTSNPNLYWYRQAAGRGLQLLFYSVGIGQISSEVPQNLSASRPQDRQFILSSKKLLLSDSGFYLCAGARTGLDYGYTFGSGTRLTVV.

V is TRBV28 and J is TRBJ2-7; no reliable D call. The CDR3 runs 13 residues. The V end lost 5 bases, the J end lost 2 bases, and 10 bases lay between the germline ends. Germline lookup yields CDR1 MDHEN and CDR2 SYDVKM. This CDR3 is CASSRQLAYEQYF. In DNA, the CDR3 is TGTGCCAGCAGTCGGCAGCTTGCCTACGAGCAGTACTTC.

The V gene is TRBV18, the J gene TRBJ2-2, with TRBD1 identical over 7 bases. The junction had 7 bases not matched to a gene; V was cut back by 3 bases and J by 3 bases. Germline values: CDR1 KGHSH, CDR2 LQKENI. The CDR3 is made up of 16 amino acids. The CDR3 spells CASSPPRGRDTGELFF. CDR3 coding DNA: TGTGCCAGCTCACCCCCGAGGGGGCGGGACACCGGGGAGCTGTTTTTT.

Concerning this clone itself: Other DNA sequences in this sample translate to the same CDR3. The V gene is TRBV5-1, the J gene TRBJ2-3; 8 bases match TRBD1. With 5 bases clipped from V and 5 bases from J, the junction kept 7 bases outside the gene matches. The CDR3 sequence is 14 residues long. CDR1 and CDR2 (germline): SGHRS, YFSETQ. DNA of the CDR3: TGCGCCAGCAGTTTAGGACAGGGACGAGATACGCAGTATTTT. Its protein product is CASSLGQGRDTQYF.

The genes are TRBV25-1 and TRBJ1-1, with a tentative D call TRBD1 (6 bases). The CDR3 covers 15 residues. In germline, CDR1 is MGHDK, CDR2 SYGVNS. V was shortened by 4 bases and J by 0 bases, with 12 bases between the two germline ends. CDR3 loop: CASSGRTVLNTEAFF. The CDR3 DNA reads TGTGCCAGCAGTGGGAGGACAGTACTGAACACTGAAGCTTTCTTT.

This rearrangement joins TRBV2 to TRBJ1-5, with D maybe TRBD1 (5 bases). The CDR3 covers 14 residues. Per the germline V gene, CDR1 is SNHLY and CDR2 is FYNNEI. V was clipped by 7 bases and J by 9 bases, with 19 bases between them. CDR3 in DNA: TGTGCCAGCACCGGGACGGGAAGTGTGAGGCCCCAGCATTTT. It specifies CASTGTGSVRPQHF.

With respect to this clone: This same CDR3 is encoded by further DNA sequences in the sample. The chain uses TRBV5-4 and TRBJ2-5; 14 positions match TRBD2. Germline CDR1 SGHNT, CDR2 YYREEE (reference sequence). J gave up 5 bases and V 4 bases, and 7 bases lay outside the gene matches. CDR3 length: 16 amino acids. The CDR3 nucleotides read TGTGCCAGCAGCCGGGGACTAGCGGGAGTGCAGGAGACCCAGTACTTC. This codes for CASSRGLAGVQETQYF.

With respect to this clone: One end of the junction varies from germline; a read error may be responsible. The chain is built from TRBV29-1 and TRBJ1-3, with D possibly TRBD1 on 5 matching bases. Per the germline V gene, CDR1 is SQVTM and CDR2 is ANQGSEA. The CDR3 consists of 14 residues. CDR3 sequence (DNA): TGCAGCGCTGAAGATCAGGGTGCAGGAAACACCATATATTTT. Amino acid sequence: CSAEDQGAGNTIYF. The whole variable domain, filled in from reference TRBV29-1 and TRBJ1-3, reads SAVISQKPSRDICQRGTSLTIQCQVDSQVTMMFWYRQQPGQSLTLIATANQGSEATYESGFVIDKFPISRPNLTFSTLTVSNMSPEDSSIYLCSAEDQGAGNTIYFGEGSWLTVV.

The chain employs TRBV5-4 and TRBJ2-7, with D maybe TRBD2 (5 bases). Trimming removed 1 base from V and 2 bases from J, with 16 bases in between. The length of the CDR3 is 16 residues. Looked up from germline, CDR1 is SGHNT and CDR2 is YYREEE (reference sequence). The CDR3 DNA reads TGTGCCAGCAGCTTGTCCCCAAGTTTCGGGGCCTACGAGCAGTACTTC. Protein product: CASSLSPSFGAYEQYF. The full variable domain, in which reference TRBV5-4 and TRBJ2-7 provide the parts outside the CDR3, is ETGVTQSPTHLIKTRGQQVTLRCSSQSGHNTVSWYQQALGQGPQFIFQYYREEENGRGNFPPRFSGLQFPNYSSELNVNALELDDSALYLCASSLSPSFGAYEQYFGPGTRLTVT.

The chain employs TRBV27 and TRBJ1-1; D gene unclear. In germline, CDR1 is MNHEY, CDR2 SMNVEV (reference sequence). V shed 6 bases and J shed 1 base, with 12 bases lying between them. CDR3 length equals 14 residues. The CDR3 sequence: CASSQRAENTEAFF. The CDR3 DNA reads TGTGCCAGCAGCCAACGGGCGGAGAACACTGAAGCTTTCTTT.

The rearrangement links TRBV9 to TRBJ2-1, with TRBD2 identical over 10 bases. Trimming took 4 bases from V and 0 from J; bases not matched to a gene: 16. CDR1 is SGDLS and CDR2 is YYNGEE in the germline V gene. CDR3 size: 20 residues. The chain's CDR3 is CASSPRERASGSFSYNEQFF. CDR3 sequence (DNA): TGTGCCAGCAGCCCCCGCGAAAGGGCTAGCGGGAGTTTCTCCTACAATGAGCAGTTCTTC.

This sequence joins TRBV25-1 and TRBJ2-7, with 7 bases matching TRBD1. The junction had 5 bases not matched to a gene; V was cut back by 4 bases and J by 5 bases. This CDR3 has 13 amino acids. Germline V gene lookup returns CDR1 MGHDK and CDR2 SYGVNS. The CDR3 loop is CASSGQGPHEQYF. The CDR3 DNA is TGTGCCAGCAGTGGACAGGGACCTCACGAGCAGTACTTC.

The chain has TRBV7-3 and TRBJ2-2; D is undetermined. CDR3 size: 14 residues. Trimming shortened V by 2 bases and J by 2 bases, and 6 bases separated the two germline ends. Germline V gene lookup returns CDR1 SGHTA and CDR2 FQGTGA. The CDR3 coding sequence is TGTGCCAGCAGCTTATTACAAAACACCGGGGAGCTGTTTTTT. It yields the protein CASSLLQNTGELFF.

The chain uses TRBV25-1 and TRBJ2-3, with 9 bases lining up with TRBD2. This CDR3 has 17 amino acids. Trimming removed 0 bases from V and 4 bases from J; junction bases left unmatched: 8. CDR1 and CDR2 from the germline V gene are MGHDK and SYGVNS. For the CDR3, the DNA is TGTGCCAGCAGTGAATACCGAGCGGGAGGTGGGGCAGATACGCAGTATTTT. Translation: CASSEYRAGGGADTQYF.

The rearrangement links TRBV5-1 to TRBJ1-4; D gene ambiguous. The CDR3 has 16 amino acids. The germline CDR1 and CDR2 sequences are SGHRS and YFSETQ. V was clipped by 7 bases and J by 0 bases, with 16 bases between them. The CDR3 spells CASSRAATATNEKLFF. The DNA for the CDR3 is TGCGCCAGCTCGCGGGCCGCAACTGCAACTAATGAAAAACTGTTTTTT.

This CDR3 reads CASSSDSGSPYNEQFF. CDR3 nucleotide sequence: TGTGCCAGCAGTTCCGATAGCGGGAGTCCCTACAATGAGCAGTTCTTC. The chain joins TRBV28 to TRBJ2-1, with TRBD2 matching over 9 bases. The CDR3 consists of 16 residues. CDR1 is MDHEN and CDR2 is SYDVKM in the germline V gene. The V segment lost 4 bases and the J segment 2 bases; nucleotides outside the gene matches: 6.

The J gene is TRBJ2-5, the V gene TRBV6-5, with D hard to call. Germline values: CDR1 MNHEY, CDR2 SVGAGI. This CDR3 region has 14 residues. The ends were cut back, 0 bases at V and 11 bases at J, with 16 bases in the middle. The CDR3 DNA follows: TGTGCCAGCAGTTACTCGAGTGATTTAAGGCGGCAGTACTTC. Translation: CASSYSSDLRRQYF.

The V gene is TRBV4-1, the J gene TRBJ2-2; D gene ambiguous. There are 16 residues in the CDR3. Between the trimmed V and J ends, which lost 3 bases and 0 bases, there was a span of 11 bases. Per the germline V gene, CDR1 is MGHRA and CDR2 is YSYEKL. The CDR3 DNA follows: TGCGCCAGCAGCCATGCAAACTACCCGAACACCGGGGAGCTGTTTTTT. This encodes CASSHANYPNTGELFF.

The chain is built from TRBV6-5 and TRBJ2-3, with 7 nucleotides matching TRBD2. Germline-derived CDR1 and CDR2 are MNHEY and SVGAGI. Trimming at V came to 2 bases and at J to 8 bases, leaving 4 bases not matched to a gene. CDR3 size: 13 residues. CDR3 region: CASSYRDYSTQYF. The CDR3 nucleotides read TGTGCCAGCAGTTACAGGGACTACAGTACGCAGTATTTT.

Turning to this clone: The same CDR3 arises from other DNA sequences in this sample as well. The J gene is TRBJ1-1, the V gene TRBV7-3; 8 positions match TRBD1. CDR3 length: 13 residues. Germline lookup yields CDR1 SGHTA and CDR2 FQGTGA. Trimming cost V 6 bases and J 4 bases; bases outside gene matches: 4. In nucleotides, the CDR3 is TGTGCCAGCAGTTTACAGGGGGGCACTGAAGCTTTCTTT. It translates to CASSLQGGTEAFF.

This chain uses TRBV6-6 with TRBJ1-2; a possible D gene is TRBD1 (5 bases). Germline V gives CDR1 MNHNY, CDR2 SVGAGI (reference sequence). This CDR3 is 16 amino acids long. V gave up 2 bases and J gave up 0 bases, with 13 bases separating them. CDR3 region: CASSYGVGGANYGYTF. In nucleotides, the CDR3 is TGTGCCAGCAGTTACGGTGTGGGAGGGGCTAACTATGGCTACACCTTC.

This clone is a singleton in its sample. The chain joins TRBV7-8 to TRBJ2-5; tentative D call: TRBD1 (6 bases). Per germline, CDR1 SGHVS and CDR2 FQNEAQ. Between the trimmed V and J ends, which lost 2 bases and 0 bases, there was a span of 7 bases. The CDR3 consists of 14 residues. CDR3 nucleotide sequence: TGTGCCAGCAGCTTATCAGGGGACCAAGAGACCCAGTACTTC. Protein sequence: CASSLSGDQETQYF. The complete variable domain, with remaining parts taken from reference TRBV7-8 and TRBJ2-5, reads GAGVSQSPRYKVAKRGQDVALRCDPISGHVSLFWYQQALGQGPEFLTYFQNEAQLDKSGLPSDRFFAERPEGSVSTLKIQRTQQEDSAVYLCASSLSGDQETQYFGPGTRLLVL.